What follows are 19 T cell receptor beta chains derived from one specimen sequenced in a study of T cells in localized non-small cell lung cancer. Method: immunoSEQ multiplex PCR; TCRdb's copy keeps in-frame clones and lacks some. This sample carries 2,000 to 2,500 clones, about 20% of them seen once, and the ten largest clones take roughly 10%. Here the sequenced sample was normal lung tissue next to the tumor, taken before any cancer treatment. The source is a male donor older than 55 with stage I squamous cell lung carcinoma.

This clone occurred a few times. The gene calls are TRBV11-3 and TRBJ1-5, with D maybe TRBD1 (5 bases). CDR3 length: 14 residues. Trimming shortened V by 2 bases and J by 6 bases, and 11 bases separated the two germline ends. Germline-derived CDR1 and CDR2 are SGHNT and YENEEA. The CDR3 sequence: CASSLSGNSQPQHF. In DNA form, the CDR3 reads TGTGCCAGCAGCTTATCAGGGAACAGTCAGCCCCAGCATTTT.

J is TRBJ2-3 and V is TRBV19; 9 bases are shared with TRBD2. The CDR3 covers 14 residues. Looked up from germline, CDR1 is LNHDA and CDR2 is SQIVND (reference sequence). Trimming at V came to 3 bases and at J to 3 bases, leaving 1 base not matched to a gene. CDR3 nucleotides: TGTGCCAGTAGTATGCGGGGGGGAACAGATACGCAGTATTTT. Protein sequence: CASSMRGGTDTQYF.

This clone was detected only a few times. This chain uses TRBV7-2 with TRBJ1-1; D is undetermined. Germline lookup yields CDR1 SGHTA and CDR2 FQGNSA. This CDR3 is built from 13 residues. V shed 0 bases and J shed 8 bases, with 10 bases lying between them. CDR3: CASSLAGRWEAFF. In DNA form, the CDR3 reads TGTGCCAGCAGCTTAGCGGGCCGCTGGGAAGCTTTCTTT.

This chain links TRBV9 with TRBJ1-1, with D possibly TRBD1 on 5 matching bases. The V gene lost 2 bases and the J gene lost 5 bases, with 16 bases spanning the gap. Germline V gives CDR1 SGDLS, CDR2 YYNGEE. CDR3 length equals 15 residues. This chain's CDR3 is CASSVFGDSQTEAFF. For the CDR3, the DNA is TGTGCCAGCAGCGTGTTCGGGGACTCGCAGACTGAAGCTTTCTTT.

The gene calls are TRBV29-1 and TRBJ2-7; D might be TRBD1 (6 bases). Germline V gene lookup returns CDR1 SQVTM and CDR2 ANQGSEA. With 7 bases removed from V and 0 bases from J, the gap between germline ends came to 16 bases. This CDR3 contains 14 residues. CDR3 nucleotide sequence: TGCAGCGCAGGACAGCAGCGGAACTCCTACGAGCAGTACTTC. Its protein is CSAGQQRNSYEQYF.

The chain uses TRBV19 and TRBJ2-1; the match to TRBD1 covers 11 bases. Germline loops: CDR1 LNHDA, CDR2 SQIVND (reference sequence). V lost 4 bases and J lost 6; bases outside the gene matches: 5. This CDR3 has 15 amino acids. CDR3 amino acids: CASSTGQGAGNEQFF. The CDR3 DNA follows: TGTGCCAGTAGTACCGGACAGGGGGCTGGCAATGAGCAGTTCTTC.

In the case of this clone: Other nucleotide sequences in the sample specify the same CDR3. The CDR3 is CATRGSLNYGYTF. The CDR3 bases are TGTGCCACACGGGGGTCTCTCAACTATGGCTACACCTTC. The chain carries TRBV19 and TRBJ1-2; TRBD1 might be the D (5 bases). The germline V and J ends were trimmed by 10 bases and 2 bases, with 14 bases remaining between them. The CDR3 totals 13 residues. Germline V gene lookup returns CDR1 LNHDA and CDR2 SQIVND (reference sequence). The full variable domain, with the rest looked up from reference TRBV19 and TRBJ1-2, is DGGITQSPKYLFRKEGQNVTLSCEQNLNHDAMYWYRQDPGQGLRLIYYSQIVNDFQKGDIAEGYSVSREKKESFPLTVTSAQKNPTAFYLCATRGSLNYGYTFGSGTRLTVV.

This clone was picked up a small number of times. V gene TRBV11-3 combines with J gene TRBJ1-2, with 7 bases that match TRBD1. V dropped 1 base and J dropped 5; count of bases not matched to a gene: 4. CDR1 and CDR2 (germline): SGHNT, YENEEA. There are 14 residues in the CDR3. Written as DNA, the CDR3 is TGTGCCAGCAGCTTAGGAGGGGGCTGGTATGGCTACACCTTC. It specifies CASSLGGGWYGYTF.

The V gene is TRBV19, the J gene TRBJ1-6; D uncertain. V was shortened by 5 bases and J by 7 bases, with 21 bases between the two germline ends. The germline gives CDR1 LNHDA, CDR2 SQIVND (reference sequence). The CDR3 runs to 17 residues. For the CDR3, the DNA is TGTGCCAGTAGTCAACCTCCGGGATCCCAAGTGAATTCACCCCTCCACTTT. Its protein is CASSQPPGSQVNSPLHF.

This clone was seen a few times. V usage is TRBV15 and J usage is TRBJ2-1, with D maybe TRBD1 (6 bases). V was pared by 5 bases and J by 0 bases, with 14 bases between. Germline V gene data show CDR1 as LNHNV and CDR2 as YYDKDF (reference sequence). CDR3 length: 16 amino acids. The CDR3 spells CATSPDRTSSYNEQFF. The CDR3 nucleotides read TGTGCCACCAGCCCTGACAGGACCAGCTCCTACAATGAGCAGTTCTTC.

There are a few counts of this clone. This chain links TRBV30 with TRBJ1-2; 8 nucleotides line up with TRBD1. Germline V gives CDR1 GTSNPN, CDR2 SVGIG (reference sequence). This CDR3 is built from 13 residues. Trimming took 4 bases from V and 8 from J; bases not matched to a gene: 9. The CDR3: CAWKTGGGYGYTF. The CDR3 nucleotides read TGTGCCTGGAAAACAGGGGGTGGATACGGCTACACCTTC. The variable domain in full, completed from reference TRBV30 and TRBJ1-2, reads SQTIHQWPATLVQPVGSPLSLECTVEGTSNPNLYWYRQAAGRGLQLLFYSVGIGQISSEVPQNLSASRPQDRQFILSSKKLLLSDSGFYLCAWKTGGGYGYTFGSGTRLTVV.

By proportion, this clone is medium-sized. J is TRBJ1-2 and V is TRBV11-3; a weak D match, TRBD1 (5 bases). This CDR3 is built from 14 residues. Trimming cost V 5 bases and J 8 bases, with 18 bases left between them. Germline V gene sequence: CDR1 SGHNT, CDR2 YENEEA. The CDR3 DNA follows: TGTGCCAGCAGCACCTTAGGGGCCCCTAGGGGCTACACCTTC. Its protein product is CASSTLGAPRGYTF.

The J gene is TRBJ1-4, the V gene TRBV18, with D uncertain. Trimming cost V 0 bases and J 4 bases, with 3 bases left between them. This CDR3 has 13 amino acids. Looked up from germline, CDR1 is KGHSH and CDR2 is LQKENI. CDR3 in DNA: TGTGCCAGCTCACCACCCTTTAATGAAAAACTGTTTTTT. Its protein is CASSPPFNEKLFF.

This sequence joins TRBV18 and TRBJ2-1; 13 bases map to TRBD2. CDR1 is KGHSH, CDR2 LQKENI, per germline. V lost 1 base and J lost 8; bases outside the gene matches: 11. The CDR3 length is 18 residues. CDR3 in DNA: TGTGCCAGCTCACCACTCCGACTAGCGGGGGGAGGTAAAGATGAGCAGTTCTTC. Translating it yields CASSPLRLAGGGKDEQFF.

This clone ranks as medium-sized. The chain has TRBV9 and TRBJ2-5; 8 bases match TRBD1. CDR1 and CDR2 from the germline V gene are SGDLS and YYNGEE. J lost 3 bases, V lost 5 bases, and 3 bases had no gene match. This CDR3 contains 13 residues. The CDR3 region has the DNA TGTGCCAGCAGTGACAGGGGAGAAGAGACCCAGTACTTC. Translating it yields CASSDRGEETQYF. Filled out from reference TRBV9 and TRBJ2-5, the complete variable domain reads DSGVTQTPKHLITATGQRVTLRCSPRSGDLSVYWYQQSLDQGLQFLIQYYNGEERAKGNILERFSAQQFPDLHSELNLSSLELGDSALYFCASSDRGEETQYFGPGTRLLVL.

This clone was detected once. The CDR3 DNA sequence: TGCAGCGTGGGACAGGGGGCTAACGAGCAGTACTTC. Translated, it gives CSVGQGANEQYF. This chain uses TRBV29-1 with TRBJ2-7; 12 positions agree with TRBD1. CDR1 and CDR2 (germline): SQVTM, ANQGSEA. V was pared by 6 bases and J by 5 bases, with 2 bases of the junction left unmatched. CDR3 length: 12 amino acids.

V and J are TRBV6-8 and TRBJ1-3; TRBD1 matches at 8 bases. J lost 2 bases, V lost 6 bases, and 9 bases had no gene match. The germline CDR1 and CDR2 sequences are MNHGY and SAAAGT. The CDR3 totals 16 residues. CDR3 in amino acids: CASSSRTGLTGNTIYF. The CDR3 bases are TGTGCCAGCAGCTCCCGGACAGGGCTAACTGGAAACACCATATATTTT.

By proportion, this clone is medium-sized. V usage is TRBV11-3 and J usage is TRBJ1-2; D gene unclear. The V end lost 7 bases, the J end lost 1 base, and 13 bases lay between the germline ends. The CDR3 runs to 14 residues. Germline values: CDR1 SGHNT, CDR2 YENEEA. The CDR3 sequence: CASTRREYNYGYTF. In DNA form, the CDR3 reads TGTGCCAGCACCCGAAGGGAGTATAACTATGGCTACACCTTC.

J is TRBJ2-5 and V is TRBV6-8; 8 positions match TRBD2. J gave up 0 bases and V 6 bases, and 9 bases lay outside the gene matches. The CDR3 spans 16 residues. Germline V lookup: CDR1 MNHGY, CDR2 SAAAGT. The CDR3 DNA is TGTGCCAGCAGCCTGAGCTCTAGCGGGTACCAAGAGACCCAGTACTTC. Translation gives CASSLSSSGYQETQYF.